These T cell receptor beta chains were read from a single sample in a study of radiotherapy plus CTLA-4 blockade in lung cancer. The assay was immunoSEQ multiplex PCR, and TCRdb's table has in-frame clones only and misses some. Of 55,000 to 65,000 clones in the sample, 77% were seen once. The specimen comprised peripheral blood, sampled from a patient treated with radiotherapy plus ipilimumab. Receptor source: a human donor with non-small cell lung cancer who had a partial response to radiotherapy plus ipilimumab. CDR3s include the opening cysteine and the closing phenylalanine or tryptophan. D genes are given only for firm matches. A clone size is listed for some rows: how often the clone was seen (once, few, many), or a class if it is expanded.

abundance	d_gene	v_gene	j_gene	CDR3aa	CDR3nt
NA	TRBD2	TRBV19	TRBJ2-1	CASSIGASGGYNEQFF	TGTGCCAGTAGTATCGGGGCTAGCGGGGGATACAATGAGCAGTTCTTC
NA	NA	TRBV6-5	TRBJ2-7	CASRSAGYYEQYF	TGTGCCAGCAGGTCGGCGGGTTACTACGAGCAGTACTTC
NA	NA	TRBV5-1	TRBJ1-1	CASSLNNVWNTEAFF	TGCGCCAGCAGCTTGAATAATGTCTGGAACACTGAAGCTTTCTTT
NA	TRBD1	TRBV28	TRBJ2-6	CASGIGTGGAGANVLTF	TGTGCCAGCGGGATCGGGACAGGGGGCGCTGGGGCCAACGTCCTGACTTTC
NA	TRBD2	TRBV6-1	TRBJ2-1	CASSESGGVDEQFF	TGTGCCAGCAGTGAAAGCGGGGGGGTAGATGAGCAGTTCTTC
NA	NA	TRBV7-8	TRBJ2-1	CASSLEFAGQFF	TGTGCCAGCAGCTTAGAGTTTGCCGGGCAGTTCTTC
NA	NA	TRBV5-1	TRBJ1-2	CASSLAGTRTGYGYTF	TGCGCCAGCAGCTTGGCGGGGACACGTACCGGCTATGGCTACACCTTC
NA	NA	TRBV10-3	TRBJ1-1	CAISEPGRGLNTEAFF	TGTGCCATCAGTGAGCCAGGGAGGGGACTGAACACTGAAGCTTTCTTT
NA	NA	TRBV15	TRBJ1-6	CATSRKGDSPLHF	TGTGCCACCAGCAGAAAAGGGGATTCACCCCTCCACTTT
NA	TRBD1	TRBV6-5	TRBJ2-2	CASSYTGGTGELFF	TGTGCCAGCAGTTACACAGGGGGCACCGGGGAGCTGTTTTTT
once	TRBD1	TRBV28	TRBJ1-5	CASQAGGPNQPQHF	TGTGCCAGCCAAGCAGGGGGCCCCAATCAGCCCCAGCATTTT
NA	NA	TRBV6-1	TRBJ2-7	CASSEGLGDSRSYEQYF	TGTGCCAGCAGTGAAGGATTAGGTGACAGTCGCTCCTACGAGCAGTACTTC
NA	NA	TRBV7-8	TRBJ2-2	CASSLGRRRKDTGELFF	TGTGCCAGCAGCTTAGGGAGGAGGAGGAAGGATACCGGGGAGCTGTTTTTT
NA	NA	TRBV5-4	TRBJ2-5	CASSLRGGAETQYF	TGTGCCAGCAGCTTGAGGGGGGGGGCAGAGACCCAGTACTTC
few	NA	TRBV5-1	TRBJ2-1	CASSTRDFSYNEQFF	TGCGCCAGCAGCACTAGAGACTTCTCCTACAATGAGCAGTTCTTC
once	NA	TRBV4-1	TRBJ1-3	CASSQEDRQPRRTIYF	TGCGCCAGCAGCCAAGAAGACCGACAGCCGAGAAGGACCATATATTTT
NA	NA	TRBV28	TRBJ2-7	CASSPTWSSYEQYF	TGTGCCAGCAGTCCCACATGGAGCTCCTACGAGCAGTACTTC
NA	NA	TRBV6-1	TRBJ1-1	CASSESMNTEAFF	TGTGCCAGCAGTGAATCTATGAACACTGAAGCTTTCTTT
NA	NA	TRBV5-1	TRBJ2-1	CASSWQGGNEQFF	TGCGCCAGCAGCTGGCAGGGGGGCAATGAGCAGTTCTTC
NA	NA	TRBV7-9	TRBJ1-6	CASSLGGGSSYNSPLHF	TGTGCCAGCAGCCTCGGCGGGGGGAGCTCCTATAATTCACCCCTCCACTTT
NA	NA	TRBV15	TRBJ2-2	CATSRPQENTGELFF	TGTGCCACCAGCAGGCCACAGGAGAACACCGGGGAGCTGTTTTTT
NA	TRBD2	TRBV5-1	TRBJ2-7	CASSSGLAAYEQYF	TGCGCCAGCAGCTCCGGACTAGCGGCCTACGAGCAGTACTTC
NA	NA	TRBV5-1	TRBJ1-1	CASSLGQAGTEAFF	TGCGCCAGCAGCTTGGGACAGGCGGGCACTGAAGCTTTCTTT
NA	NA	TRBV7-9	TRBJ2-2	CASSVQGGNTGELFF	TGTGCCAGCAGCGTGCAGGGGGGCAACACCGGGGAGCTGTTTTTT
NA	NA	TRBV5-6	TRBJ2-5	CASSLAPTQETQYF	TGTGCCAGCAGCTTGGCCCCCACTCAAGAGACCCAGTACTTC
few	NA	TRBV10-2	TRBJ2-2	CASSDLVGVTGELFF	TGCGCCAGCAGTGACCTAGTAGGAGTTACCGGGGAGCTGTTTTTT
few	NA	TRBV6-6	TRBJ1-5	CASSYGSINQPQHF	TGTGCCAGCAGTTACGGCTCAATCAATCAGCCCCAGCATTTT
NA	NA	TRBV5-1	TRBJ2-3	CASSSPGAGDTQYF	TGCGCCAGCAGCTCCCCAGGGGCGGGAGATACGCAGTATTTT
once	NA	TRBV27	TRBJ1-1	CFNHSYKSSVNTEAFF	TGTTTCAATCATAGTTATAAGAGCAGCGTGAACACTGAAGCTTTCTTT
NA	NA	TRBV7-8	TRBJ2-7	CASSLNPDSSYEQYF	TGTGCCAGCAGCTTAAACCCCGACAGCTCCTACGAGCAGTACTTC
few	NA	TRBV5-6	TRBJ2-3	CASSSYTDTQYF	TGTGCCAGCAGCTCGTACACAGATACGCAGTATTTT
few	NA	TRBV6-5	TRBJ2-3	CASRLGGSQYF	TGTGCCAGCAGGCTCGGGGGATCGCAGTATTTT
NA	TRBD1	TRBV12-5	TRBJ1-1	CASGTGDNTEAFF	TGTGCTAGTGGTACAGGGGACAACACTGAAGCTTTCTTT
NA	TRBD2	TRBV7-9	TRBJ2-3	CASSLGRLAGTAAPDTQYF	TGTGCCAGCAGCTTAGGCCGACTAGCGGGGACCGCCGCGCCAGATACGCAGTATTTT
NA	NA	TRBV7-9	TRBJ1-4	CASNRDNEKLFF	TGTGCCAGCAACCGGGATAATGAAAAACTGTTTTTT
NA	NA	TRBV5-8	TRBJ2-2	CASSLTRQVRELFF	TGTGCCAGCAGCTTGACACGACAGGTCCGGGAGCTGTTTTTT
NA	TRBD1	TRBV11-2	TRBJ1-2	CASSLGPLTGPTNYGYTF	TGTGCCAGCAGCTTAGGTCCCTTGACAGGGCCCACTAACTATGGCTACACCTTC
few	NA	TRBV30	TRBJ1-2	CAWSHLPSRAEGYTF	TGTGCCTGGAGCCACCTTCCCAGCAGGGCCGAAGGCTACACCTTC
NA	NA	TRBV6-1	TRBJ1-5	CASSDTGNQPQHF	TGTGCCAGCAGTGATACGGGTAATCAGCCCCAGCATTTT
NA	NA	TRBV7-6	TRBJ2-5	CASSHGSVETQYF	TGTGCCAGCAGCCACGGAAGCGTAGAGACCCAGTACTTC
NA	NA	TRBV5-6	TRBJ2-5	CASSLAEETQYF	TGTGCCAGCAGCTTGGCCGAAGAGACCCAGTACTTC
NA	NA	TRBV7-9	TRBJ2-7	CASSSPDRTYEQYF	TGTGCCAGCAGCTCACCCGACAGGACCTACGAGCAGTACTTC
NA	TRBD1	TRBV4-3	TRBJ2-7	CASSRGQGRVYEQYF	TGCGCCAGCAGCCGAGGACAGGGGAGGGTCTACGAGCAGTACTTC
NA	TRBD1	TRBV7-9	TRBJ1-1	CASSSFRGRTEAFF	TGTGCCAGCAGCTCCTTCAGGGGGCGGACTGAAGCTTTCTTT
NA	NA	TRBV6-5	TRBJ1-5	CASKGGESQPQHF	TGTGCCAGCAAGGGAGGGGAATCCCAGCCCCAGCATTTT
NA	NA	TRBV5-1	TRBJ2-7	CASSKGQGNMDEQYF	TGCGCCAGCAGCAAGGGGCAGGGGAATATGGATGAGCAGTACTTC
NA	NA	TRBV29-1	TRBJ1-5	CSVGHTGTQPQHF	TGCAGCGTCGGTCACACAGGGACTCAGCCCCAGCATTTT
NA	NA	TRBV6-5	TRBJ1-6	CASSHQNSPLHF	TGTGCCAGCAGTCACCAGAATTCACCCCTCCACTTT
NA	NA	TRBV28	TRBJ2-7	CASSWPGSRPSEQYF	TGTGCCAGCAGTTGGCCCGGGTCACGGCCCTCCGAGCAGTACTTC
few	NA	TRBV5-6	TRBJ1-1	CASSLGVANTEAFF	TGTGCCAGCAGCTTAGGGGTGGCGAACACTGAAGCTTTCTTT
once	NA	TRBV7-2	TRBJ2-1	CASSFGQSSYNEQFF	TGTGCCAGCAGCTTTGGCCAAAGCTCCTACAATGAGCAGTTCTTC
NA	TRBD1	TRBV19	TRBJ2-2	CASSPTQRTGRNTGELFF	TGTGCCAGTAGTCCGACCCAAAGGACAGGGAGGAACACCGGGGAGCTGTTTTTT
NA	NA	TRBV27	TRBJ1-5	CASSFSSGVGNQPQHF	TGTGCCAGCAGTTTTTCTTCAGGGGTGGGCAATCAGCCCCAGCATTTT
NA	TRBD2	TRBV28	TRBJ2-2	CASWRRTSEGGELFF	TGTGCCAGCTGGCGCCGGACTAGCGAGGGCGGGGAGCTGTTTTTT